This T cell receptor (beta chain) is drawn from a study of T-cell memory formation after mild COVID-19 (dated by TCRdb to about 2021). In terms of the full investigation: Most TCR sequence clusters were specific to one of the two donors. In a couple of donors, T-cell clones that expanded and contracted after mild COVID-19 were tracked by sequencing TCRalpha and TCRbeta repertoires over time. The cohort was made up of two young adult volunteers, one female and one male, who were previously healthy.

TCRdb shows the sequencer as Illumina NovaSeq 6000. cDNA libraries for TCRalpha and TCRbeta were prepared by 5'RACE using constant-segment primers, with sample barcodes and unique molecular identifiers added. RNA was extracted from every sample with Trizol reagent. Library amplification was performed in two PCR steps, and a second sample barcode and Illumina TruSeq adapters were introduced in the second step. Libraries were sequenced on an Illumina NovaSeq with 2 x 150 bp paired-end reads. In the original analysis: With migec v1.2.7, reads were demultiplexed and then collapsed into UMI-guided consensus sequences. Using mixcr v2.1.11, the UMI consensuses were aligned to TRA and TRB V and J templates and assembled into clonotypes. A clonotype was counted as expanded or contracted only if both edgeR and NoisET called the change significant, with noise models trained on biological replicates. For edgeR calls, the cutoffs were a false discovery rate-adjusted p below 0.01 and a log2 fold-change threshold of 1. As an exploratory analysis of dynamics, max-normalized trajectories of the 1000 most abundant clonotypes were examined with PCA combined with hierarchical clustering. Each responding clone was given a CD4 or CD8 phenotype based on the CD4+ and CD8+ repertoires, which had been sequenced separately. TCRdb reran the public reads through fastp at Q25 and MiXCR, keeping productive beta chains. Rows with one shared CDR3 protein collapse into an entry with the most common genes and DNA. Clone size and V and J calls follow TCRdb, not the original study. The sample includes about 470,000 distinct CDR3 sequences, with 25% observed a single time. The ten largest clonotypes hold approximately 13% of the sample.

General conclusions and limits of the study: Contracting CD4+ clones turned up mainly in the CM and EM memory subsets, whereas EMRA was where CD8+ clones were enriched. Clones contracting from day 15 to 85 had balanced CD4/CD8 phenotypes, while a second wave expanding from day 15 to 37 was biased towards CD4+. Some responding clones were detected in pre-infection memory, suggesting pre-existing cross-reactive memory T cells joined the SARS-CoV-2 response. Only a couple of mild cases were covered in the study, and larger cohorts including severe cases with pre-infection samples were considered necessary. The second-wave clones that peaked on day 37 were not confirmed to be SARS-CoV-2 specific.

Spanning cysteine to phenylalanine, the CDR3 consists of 14 amino acids. The CDR3 DNA has 42 bases and is translated from base 1. The junction shows trimming of 5 bases on V and 0 bases on J, plus 10 bases between the germline ends. The germline V gene sets CDR1 to SGHTA and CDR2 to FQGNSA. This clonotype has a handful of counts. Its antigen is unknown. No much larger clone is present one base from it, and per-base qualities are unavailable. Ficoll-Paque density gradient centrifugation was used to isolate PBMCs. Material for sequencing was PBMCs or a T cell subset sorted from them (not recorded which). The sequence is built from TRBV7-2 and TRBJ2-5, with the D gene not confidently named. This TCR was recovered from an adult woman who had mild COVID-19 (a few samples of this study predate the infection). The sample titles of this study are shuffled in the database, so cell type and time point are left out; the donor was told from shared clones. For the CDR3, the sequence is CASSLKGHQETQYF. The DNA sequence reads TGTGCCAGCAGCCTGAAAGGACACCAAGAGACCCAGTACTTC.